What follows describes a single T cell receptor beta chain. This sample was taken from a study of blood T cell repertoires in COVID-19. Study as a whole: Samples came from the United States, Italy and Spain, spanning acute and convalescent COVID-19. The cDNA or gDNA used as material had been derived from T cells, B-cell-depleted T cells, or PBMCs.

Germline-derived CDR1 and CDR2 are MDHEN and SYDVKM. V dropped 5 bases and J dropped 9; count of bases not matched to a gene: 9. This CDR3 spans 13 amino acids. Original processing notes: Estimates of nucleated cell counts were drawn from the amplification of reference gene primers. TCRdb keeps only in-frame clones here, not all; method: immunoSEQ multiplex PCR. For V, J and clone size, that table is used; D and trimming come from the DNA. The repertoire includes a few hundred thousand clones, approximately 84% of them detected once, and 6.6% sits in the top ten. Contact with a PCR-confirmed or clinician-diagnosed COVID-19 case occurred within 2 weeks of entry.

The genes are TRBV28 and TRBJ1-1; 7 nucleotides align to TRBD1. The clonotype was recovered from a woman aged 45-65 years who had been exposed to COVID-19. Sequencing was performed on PBMCs or T cells enriched from blood (not recorded which). CDR3 nucleotide sequence: TGTGCCAGCAGTCCATCCCCGGGACAGAAAGCTTTCTTT. Translated: CASSPSPGQKAFF.